The 28 T cell receptor beta chains presented below share a single source sample, sequenced in a study of T cells in Graves' hyperthyroidism and ophthalmopathy. It was RNA transcripts that yielded the amplified TCR beta CDR3 regions. The study used the HTBI primer set for a first-round RT-PCR of the TCR CDR3. A single record per CDR3 protein comes from TCRdb applying MiXCR to the multiplex PCR reads. The sample has hundreds of thousands of distinct CDR3 sequences; around 39% are singletons. Sequenced input: blood. These receptors were taken from a man aged 18 to 30 with Graves' hyperthyroidism.

As to this clonotype: A read error may produce the germline difference seen at one junction end. The V gene is TRBV19, the J gene TRBJ2-7; TRBD1 aligns across 7 bases. Germline lookup yields CDR1 LNHDA and CDR2 SQIVND (reference sequence). The CDR3 contains 15 residues. DNA of the CDR3: TGTACCAGTAGTCGAGACAGGGTGGTACCCTACGAGCAGTACTTC. Translated: CTSSRDRVVPYEQYF. Based on the CDR3 plus reference TRBV19 and TRBJ2-7, the full variable domain is DGGITQSPKYLFRKEGQNVTLSCEQNLNHDAMYWYRQDPGQGLRLIYYSQIVNDFQKGDIAEGYSVSREKKESFPLTVTSAQKNPTAFYLCTSSRDRVVPYEQYFGPGTRLTVT.

There are many counts of this clonotype. The chain is built from TRBV19 and TRBJ1-5; 7 bases fit TRBD1. CDR1 and CDR2 from the germline V gene are LNHDA and SQIVND (reference sequence). CDR3 length equals 14 residues. V trimming: 9 bases; J trimming: 6 bases; junction bases outside the gene matches: 11. As DNA, the CDR3 is TGTGCCAGCCAAGCCAGGGGGAATAGTCAGCCCCAGCATTTT. It codes for CASQARGNSQPQHF.

Many counts were recorded for this clonotype. The chain has TRBV19 and TRBJ1-5; weak D call: TRBD1 (6 bases). The CDR3 length is 13 residues. Between the trimmed V and J ends, which lost 6 bases and 4 bases, there was a span of 10 bases. Germline values: CDR1 LNHDA, CDR2 SQIVND (reference sequence). DNA of the CDR3: TGTGCCAGTAGCTACAGGGAGAATCAGCCCCAGCATTTT. Protein: CASSYRENQPQHF.

V gene TRBV12-3 or TRBV12-4 combines with J gene TRBJ1-1; D gene ambiguous. V was pared by 7 bases and J by 0 bases, with 12 bases between. The CDR3 sequence is 14 residues long. The CDR3 reads CASTSRYLNTEAFF. The CDR3 bases are TGTGCCAGCACTTCTAGGTACCTGAACACTGAAGCTTTCTTT.

This clonotype was detected many times. The chain joins TRBV29-1 to TRBJ2-5; D gene unclear. Trimming cost V 1 base and J 0 bases, with 6 bases left between them. There are 13 residues in the CDR3. The V gene's germline CDR1 is SQVTM and CDR2 ANQGSEA. The CDR3 DNA sequence: TGCAGCGTTGAAGGCCTGTACCAAGAGACCCAGTACTTC. This gives the protein CSVEGLYQETQYF.

The V call is TRBV10-3, the J call TRBJ1-6; D uncertain. Trimming stripped 1 base from V and 10 bases from J, with 5 bases between. The CDR3 length is 12 residues. Germline V gene data show CDR1 as ENHRY and CDR2 as SYGVKD. CDR3 amino acids: CAISELASPLHF. CDR3 sequence (DNA): TGTGCCATCAGTGAGTTGGCCTCACCCCTCCACTTT.

This clonotype was detected many times. The V and J genes are TRBV7-9 and TRBJ1-5; D is undetermined. Germline assignment: CDR1 SEHNR and CDR2 FQNEAQ (reference sequence). V was cut by 3 bases and J by 4 bases, with 10 bases left in between. The CDR3 totals 14 residues. This CDR3 is CASSFDWENQPQHF. CDR3 coding DNA: TGTGCCAGCAGCTTCGATTGGGAGAATCAGCCCCAGCATTTT.

The chain has TRBV29-1 and TRBJ1-1; D is undetermined. Per germline, CDR1 SQVTM and CDR2 ANQGSEA. CDR3 length: 12 residues. DNA of the CDR3: TGCAGTGGGGAGGCGGCGAACACTGAAGCTTTCTTT. Its protein is CSGEAANTEAFF.

The sample holds one count of this clonotype. J is TRBJ2-7 and V is TRBV25-1; D is unresolved. CDR3 length: 15 amino acids. V lost 6 bases and J lost 1, with 16 bases in between. The germline V gene encodes CDR1 MGHDK and CDR2 SYGVNS. CDR3 DNA: TGTGCCAGCAGCGTTGCGGCGGTAACATCCTACGAGCAGTACTTC. Translating it yields CASSVAAVTSYEQYF.

This clonotype came up many times. The chain joins TRBV5-1 to TRBJ1-1; a weak D match, TRBD1 (5 bases). Germline CDR1 SGHRS, CDR2 YFSETQ. The V gene lost 4 bases and the J gene lost 8 bases, with 12 bases spanning the gap. This CDR3 contains 12 residues. The CDR3 DNA reads as TGCGCCAGCAGCGAGACAGCCTCAGAAGCTTTCTTT. It specifies CASSETASEAFF.

This clonotype appeared many times. The genes are TRBV7-2 and TRBJ1-1; D not resolved. The CDR3 totals 12 residues. CDR1 is SGHTA and CDR2 is FQGNSA in the germline V gene. V lost 3 bases and J lost 8, with 10 bases in between. Here the CDR3 DNA reads TGTGCCAGCAGCTTGCTCAGTTTCGAAGCTTTCTTT. It codes for CASSLLSFEAFF.

V is TRBV19 and J is TRBJ1-1; 8 bases agree with TRBD1. Looked up from germline, CDR1 is LNHDA and CDR2 is SQIVND (reference sequence). V lost 4 bases, J lost 7 bases, and 5 bases stayed unmatched. There are 13 residues in the CDR3. The CDR3 DNA is TGTGCCAGTAGTACCCGGACAGGGATTGAAGCTTTCTTT. Its translation: CASSTRTGIEAFF.

The table lists this clonotype with many counts. This chain joins TRBV29-1 and TRBJ2-7; 12 bases align to TRBD1. This CDR3 has 13 amino acids. V lost 6 bases to trimming and J lost 7 bases; unmatched junction nucleotides: 7. Germline CDR1 reads SQVTM; CDR2 reads ANQGSEA. CDR3 DNA sequence: TGCAGCGTGGCCGGGACAGGGGGCGAGGAGCAGTACTTC. This gives the protein CSVAGTGGEEQYF.

This clonotype was seen at least ten times. The chain links TRBV15 to TRBJ1-2; possibly TRBD1 for D (5 bases). V gave up 0 bases and J gave up 4 bases, with 12 bases separating them. CDR1 LNHNV and CDR2 YYDKDF come from the germline V gene (reference sequence). This CDR3 has 15 residues. As DNA, the CDR3 is TGTGCCACCAGCAGAGATTCATTAGGGACCTATGGCTACACCTTC. Amino acid sequence: CATSRDSLGTYGYTF.

This chain joins TRBV20-1 and TRBJ2-6; D may be TRBD2 (5 bases). Trimming left V 2 bases short and J 4 bases short, with 15 bases between. The CDR3 is 16 amino acids. Germline V gives CDR1 DFQATT, CDR2 SNEGSKA (reference sequence). In DNA form, the CDR3 reads TGCAGTGCTAGACCTTACACTAGTTCGGGGGCCAACGTCCTGACTTTC. Translating gives CSARPYTSSGANVLTF.

The rearrangement links TRBV5-1 to TRBJ1-1; 8 bases are shared with TRBD1. Germline V lookup: CDR1 SGHRS, CDR2 YFSETQ. J lost 4 bases, V lost 3 bases, and 8 bases had no gene match. This CDR3 comprises 15 residues. CDR3 loop: CASSWISGGGTEAFF. As DNA, the CDR3 is TGCGCCAGCAGCTGGATATCAGGGGGCGGCACTGAAGCTTTCTTT. The full variable domain, its missing parts supplied by reference TRBV5-1 and TRBJ1-1, is KAGVTQTPRYLIKTRGQQVTLSCSPISGHRSVSWYQQTPGQGLQFLFEYFSETQRNKGNFPGRFSGRQFSNSRSEMNVSTLELGDSALYLCASSWISGGGTEAFFGQGTRLTVV.

A word on this clonotype: Being one base from a much bigger clone, this may be a read error. CDR3 DNA sequence: TGCAGCTCTACAGGAGGACTAGCGGTCAGAGGGGAGACCCAGTACTTC. Amino acids: CSSTGGLAVRGETQYF. The rearrangement joins TRBV29-1 to TRBJ2-5, with TRBD2 identical over 10 bases. Germline CDR1 reads SQVTM; CDR2 reads ANQGSEA. This CDR3 has 16 residues. Trimming cost V 8 bases and J 5 bases; bases outside gene matches: 17.

The chain couples TRBV6-1 to TRBJ1-5; D gene uncertain. The CDR3 is made up of 16 amino acids. V lost 1 base and J lost 0, with 10 bases in between. Germline CDR1 and CDR2: MNHNS and SASEGT. The CDR3 spells CASSEVPGYSNQPQHF. CDR3 sequence (DNA): TGTGCCAGCAGTGAAGTACCGGGGTATAGCAATCAGCCCCAGCATTTT.

This clonotype came up a few times. The rearrangement joins TRBV7-9 to TRBJ2-7; TRBD2 matches at 11 bases. The germline gives CDR1 SEHNR, CDR2 FQNEAQ (reference sequence). The CDR3 has 15 amino acids. V dropped 6 bases and J dropped 2; count of bases not matched to a gene: 6. The CDR3 DNA reads as TGTGCCAGCAGTGACACTAGCGGGAGACCCTACGAGCAGTACTTC. Translation: CASSDTSGRPYEQYF.

This clonotype was counted many times. In DNA, the CDR3 is TGCAGCGTTGAGGGTGACAGACCCTACGAGCAGTACTTC. Residues: CSVEGDRPYEQYF. The rearrangement uses TRBV29-1 and TRBJ2-7; tentatively, D is TRBD1 (5 bases). This CDR3 has 13 residues. Trimming took 3 bases from V and 2 from J, leaving 11 bases between them. Germline V gene lookup returns CDR1 SQVTM and CDR2 ANQGSEA.

The chain is built from TRBV29-1 and TRBJ2-3, with D maybe TRBD1 (5 bases). Germline CDR1 and CDR2: SQVTM and ANQGSEA. V dropped 2 bases and J dropped 0 bases, with 6 bases sitting between them. There are 13 residues in the CDR3. The CDR3 sequence is CSVESGSTDTQYF. DNA for the CDR3: TGCAGCGTTGAATCAGGGAGCACAGATACGCAGTATTTT.

This clonotype came up many times. The rearrangement uses TRBV7-9 and TRBJ1-2; weak D call: TRBD1 (5 bases). V was shortened by 6 bases and J by 3 bases, with 14 bases between the two germline ends. This CDR3 is 14 amino acids long. Germline V gene data show CDR1 as SEHNR and CDR2 as FQNEAQ (reference sequence). CDR3 protein: CASRKVAGHYGYTF. CDR3 nucleotides: TGTGCCAGCAGGAAGGTCGCGGGGCACTATGGCTACACCTTC.

This chain uses TRBV2 with TRBJ2-2, with TRBD2 identical over 14 bases. This CDR3 comprises 16 residues. Germline lookup yields CDR1 SNHLY and CDR2 FYNNEI. Trimming cost V 5 bases and J 6 bases; bases outside gene matches: 5. The CDR3 DNA is TGTGCCAGCAGTAGACTAGCGGGAGGGAGTGCCGGGGAGCTGTTTTTT. It yields the protein CASSRLAGGSAGELFF.

In regard to this clonotype: Since no conserved phenylalanine or tryptophan closes the CDR3, a read error is the likely cause. No DNA is shown, since the ends of the CDR3 on it are uncertain; the CDR3 is the one TCRdb lists. The V gene is TRBV29-1, the J gene TRBJ1-3. A total of 10 residues make up the CDR3, ends included. Germline V CDR1 and CDR2: SQVTM, ANQGSEA. CDR3 protein: CSLISTSGAC.

This clonotype came up many times. V usage is TRBV5-1 and J usage is TRBJ2-2; D unresolved. Germline V CDR1 and CDR2: SGHRS, YFSETQ. The CDR3 runs 14 residues. Trimming left V 0 bases short and J 10 bases short, with 13 bases between. The CDR3 coding sequence is TGCGCCAGCAGCTTGGGACACTCGAGTGAGGAGCTGTTTTTT. The encoded protein is CASSLGHSSEELFF. Full variable domain (remainder filled in from reference TRBV5-1 and TRBJ2-2): KAGVTQTPRYLIKTRGQQVTLSCSPISGHRSVSWYQQTPGQGLQFLFEYFSETQRNKGNFPGRFSGRQFSNSRSEMNVSTLELGDSALYLCASSLGHSSEELFFGEGSRLTVL.

This clonotype was seen many times. This chain joins TRBV7-9 and TRBJ2-7, with 7 bases fitting TRBD1. Germline-derived CDR1 and CDR2 are SEHNR and FQNEAQ (reference sequence). The CDR3 spans 14 residues. The junction had 8 bases not matched to a gene; V was cut back by 5 bases and J by 4 bases. The CDR3 reads CASSPTGQPYEQYF. CDR3 nucleotide sequence: TGTGCCAGCAGCCCGACGGGACAGCCATACGAGCAGTACTTC.

J is TRBJ2-7 and V is TRBV4-1, with a weak D call TRBD1 (6 bases). From germline, CDR1 is MGHRA and CDR2 YSYEKL. The CDR3 totals 15 residues. Trimming took 0 bases from V and 2 from J, leaving 11 bases between them. CDR3 amino acids: CASSQDPTGTYEQYF. The CDR3 DNA follows: TGCGCCAGCAGCCAAGATCCGACAGGCACCTACGAGCAGTACTTC.

This chain links TRBV2 with TRBJ1-4; tentative D call: TRBD1 (6 bases). This CDR3 is built from 14 residues. Germline V CDR1 and CDR2: SNHLY, FYNNEI. V gave up 6 bases and J gave up 6 bases, with 14 bases separating them. CDR3 amino acids: CASRGGAGDEKLFF. The CDR3 DNA reads as TGTGCCAGCAGAGGTGGGGCAGGGGATGAAAAACTGTTTTTT.